This is a list of T cell receptor beta chains from one sample in a study of beta chain features in type 1 diabetes. The protocol was immunoSEQ multiplex PCR, while the TCRdb copy is restricted to in-frame clones and leaves out a portion. The repertoire includes around 500,000 clones, over 9.5% of them detected once, and about 0.042% sits in the top ten. Material: naive CD4+ T cells from blood. The receptors stem from a young woman in good health. Each CDR3 is given with its conserved first and last residue. Fields, in order: J gene, D gene, V gene, clone size, CDR3 DNA, CDR3 protein. D genes are given only for firm matches. Not all rows give a size; the values are once, few, many and, for expanded clones, a class.

J: TRBJ2-1; D: TRBD2; V: TRBV7-2; size: NA; DNA: TGTGCCAGCAGGATGCGCGGGAGCTACAATGAGCAGTTCTTC; CDR3: CASRMRGSYNEQFF
J: TRBJ1-1; D: NA; V: TRBV2; size: few; DNA: TGTGCCAGCAGGGGTGGCACTGAAGCTTTCTTT; CDR3: CASRGGTEAFF
J: TRBJ2-1; D: NA; V: TRBV10-3; size: few; DNA: TGTGCCATCAGTCAGAGCGCTCCCGAGCAGTTCTTC; CDR3: CAISQSAPEQFF
J: TRBJ2-6; D: NA; V: TRBV10-3; size: many; DNA: TGTGCCATCAGTGAGTACTCTGGGGCCAACGTCCTGACTTTC; CDR3: CAISEYSGANVLTF
J: TRBJ2-1; D: NA; V: TRBV5-6; size: NA; DNA: TGTGCCAGCAGCTTTCGGAGACCCTACAATGAGCAGTTCTTC; CDR3: CASSFRRPYNEQFF
J: TRBJ2-1; D: TRBD2; V: TRBV7-9; size: few; DNA: TGTGCCAGCAGCTCGCGAGCGGGGGAATACAATGAGCAGTTCTTC; CDR3: CASSSRAGEYNEQFF
J: TRBJ1-2; D: NA; V: TRBV7-9; size: NA; DNA: TGTGCCAGCAGCTTCCCTGGGTATAACTATGGCTACACCTTC; CDR3: CASSFPGYNYGYTF
J: TRBJ2-7; D: NA; V: TRBV12-5; size: few; DNA: TGTGCTAGCAACCCCGGAGTGGGGCACGAGCAGTACTTC; CDR3: CASNPGVGHEQYF
J: TRBJ2-7; D: TRBD1; V: TRBV7-9; size: NA; DNA: TGTGCCAGCAGCTCACAGGGGGCCGAGTCCTACGAGCAGTACTTC; CDR3: CASSSQGAESYEQYF
J: TRBJ2-2; D: NA; V: TRBV7-9; size: few; DNA: TGTGCCAGCAGCTTAGGGGTCGGGGAGCTGTTTTTT; CDR3: CASSLGVGELFF
J: TRBJ1-1; D: NA; V: TRBV12-5; size: few; DNA: TGTGCTAGTGGCACCGGGGGCCGCACTGAAGCTTTCTTT; CDR3: CASGTGGRTEAFF
J: TRBJ2-7; D: TRBD1; V: TRBV6-1; size: NA; DNA: TGTGCCAGCAGTGACCAACAGGGGCGTATAGTGGTGCAGTACTTC; CDR3: CASSDQQGRIVVQYF
J: TRBJ2-1; D: TRBD2; V: TRBV7-2; size: NA; DNA: TGTGCCAGCAGCTTAGGGGTAGCGGGGAGGTACAATGAGCAGTTCTTC; CDR3: CASSLGVAGRYNEQFF
J: TRBJ2-3; D: NA; V: TRBV9; size: NA; DNA: TGTGCCAGCAGCGTAGCCCAGGGCGCAGATACGCAGTATTTT; CDR3: CASSVAQGADTQYF
J: TRBJ2-1; D: TRBD1; V: TRBV7-9; size: few; DNA: TGTGCCAGCAGCCTCGGGGACAGGAATGGGTATGAGCAGTTCTTC; CDR3: CASSLGDRNGYEQFF
J: TRBJ1-5; D: NA; V: TRBV18; size: NA; DNA: TGTGCCAGCTCACCGGTTGACAGAGCCAATCAGCCCCAGCATTTT; CDR3: CASSPVDRANQPQHF
J: TRBJ2-5; D: TRBD1; V: TRBV6-6; size: NA; DNA: TGTGCCAGCAGGCCGACAGGGGCTGAGACCCAGTACTTC; CDR3: CASRPTGAETQYF
J: TRBJ2-5; D: NA; V: TRBV7-2; size: NA; DNA: TGTGCCAGCAGCTTAGTTCCACCCCAAGAGACCCAGTACTTC; CDR3: CASSLVPPQETQYF
J: TRBJ2-5; D: NA; V: TRBV5-1; size: few; DNA: TGCGCCAGCAGCCGCGGGACGCCCACAGGAGAGACCCAGTACTTC; CDR3: CASSRGTPTGETQYF
J: TRBJ2-7; D: NA; V: TRBV30; size: NA; DNA: TGTGCCTGGAGCGTTTTCTCCGAGCAGTACTTC; CDR3: CAWSVFSEQYF
J: TRBJ2-3; D: TRBD1; V: TRBV7-9; size: NA; DNA: TGTGCCAGCAGCTCCCACAGGGGGCTGACAGATACGCAGTATTTT; CDR3: CASSSHRGLTDTQYF
J: TRBJ1-5; D: NA; V: TRBV9; size: few; DNA: TGTGCCAGCAGCGTAGACGGATCCCGCAATCAGCCCCAGCATTTT; CDR3: CASSVDGSRNQPQHF
J: TRBJ1-5; D: NA; V: TRBV27; size: NA; DNA: TGTGCCAGCTTCACTAGTCCCGGTCAGCCCCAGCATTTT; CDR3: CASFTSPGQPQHF
J: TRBJ2-3; D: TRBD2; V: TRBV27; size: NA; DNA: TGTGCCAGCAGTCGAGCGGGGCGAACAGATACGCAGTATTTT; CDR3: CASSRAGRTDTQYF
J: TRBJ1-2; D: NA; V: TRBV18; size: few; DNA: TGTGCCAGCTCACTTACAGGGAATGGCTACACCTTC; CDR3: CASSLTGNGYTF
J: TRBJ1-4; D: NA; V: TRBV21-1; size: NA; DNA: TGTGCCAGCAGCAAAGAATCGGGAGGCGGGCGAAAGGGGACCTTT; CDR3: CASSKESGGGRKGTF
J: TRBJ1-1; D: NA; V: TRBV11-2; size: NA; DNA: TGTGCCAGCAGCGCCGACAGACTGAACACTGAAGCTTTCTTT; CDR3: CASSADRLNTEAFF
J: TRBJ2-1; D: NA; V: TRBV5-6; size: NA; DNA: TGTGCCAGCAGCTTGGTCGGCTTAGTAGAAGGAAATGAGCAGTTCTTC; CDR3: CASSLVGLVEGNEQFF
J: TRBJ2-5; D: NA; V: TRBV4-2; size: few; DNA: TGTGCCAGCAGCCAGAATGCTGCGACCTCCCAAGAGACCCAGTACTTC; CDR3: CASSQNAATSQETQYF
J: TRBJ2-3; D: NA; V: TRBV7-9; size: many; DNA: TGTGCCAGCAGCTTAGATGCCGGTACGCAGTATTTT; CDR3: CASSLDAGTQYF
J: TRBJ2-7; D: TRBD1; V: TRBV7-9; size: NA; DNA: TGTGCCAGCAGCCGCAGTACAGGGGGCTATTTCTACGAGCAGTACTTC; CDR3: CASSRSTGGYFYEQYF
J: TRBJ2-7; D: NA; V: TRBV18; size: few; DNA: TGTGCCAGCTCAACGGGCCCCGGCTACGAGCAGTACTTC; CDR3: CASSTGPGYEQYF
J: TRBJ2-2; D: NA; V: TRBV28; size: NA; DNA: TGTGCCAGCAGTTTATCCGGGGAGAACACCGGGGAGCTGTTTTTT; CDR3: CASSLSGENTGELFF
J: TRBJ2-1; D: NA; V: TRBV29-1; size: NA; DNA: TGCAGCGTTGAGGGCGGCCCCCGGAATTACAATGAGCAGTTCTTC; CDR3: CSVEGGPRNYNEQFF
J: TRBJ2-5; D: NA; V: TRBV7-8; size: NA; DNA: TGTGCCAGCAGCTTAACCCCAGGGTTGGGAAAAGAGACCCAGTACTTC; CDR3: CASSLTPGLGKETQYF
J: TRBJ1-1; D: NA; V: TRBV27; size: NA; DNA: TGTGCCAGCAGCCCTTATCAGGGTTACACTGAAGCTTTCTTT; CDR3: CASSPYQGYTEAFF
J: TRBJ2-3; D: TRBD2; V: TRBV7-2; size: few; DNA: TGTGCCAGCAGCTTAGTTGGGACTAGCTCAGATACGCAGTATTTT; CDR3: CASSLVGTSSDTQYF
J: TRBJ2-2; D: NA; V: TRBV5-1; size: few; DNA: TGCGCCAGCAGCTCGCCCCGGCGTACCGGGGAGCTGTTTTTT; CDR3: CASSSPRRTGELFF
J: TRBJ1-1; D: NA; V: TRBV7-9; size: NA; DNA: TGTGCCAGCAGCTCGGGACACCCGAACACTGAAGCTTTCTTT; CDR3: CASSSGHPNTEAFF
J: TRBJ2-4; D: NA; V: TRBV2; size: many; DNA: TGTGCCAGCAGGGCGACAGGAGGGGGAACGTACTTC; CDR3: CASRATGGGTYF
J: TRBJ1-5; D: NA; V: TRBV25-1; size: NA; DNA: TGTGCCAGCAGTCGAGGGGCAGGACTCAATCAGCCCCAGCATTTT; CDR3: CASSRGAGLNQPQHF
J: TRBJ2-6; D: NA; V: TRBV7-9; size: few; DNA: TGTGCCAGCAGCAAGTACAGCTCTGGGGCCAACGTCCTGACTTTC; CDR3: CASSKYSSGANVLTF